The 31 T cell receptor beta chains listed next were all sequenced from one sample in a study of Graves' ophthalmopathy and Graves' hyperthyroidism. The authors amplified TCR beta CDR3 regions, and they did so from RNA transcripts for repertoire sequencing. RT-PCR with HTBI primers came first, then second-round multiplex PCR. TCRdb re-called the multiplex PCR reads with MiXCR, one entry per CDR3 protein. The table shows 1 million to 1.3 million distinct CDR3 sequences, with about 38% occurring only once. The sample consisted of peripheral blood or thyroid tissue (not recorded which). The receptors were gathered from an adult man with Graves' hyperthyroidism.

Only a few counts were recorded for this clonotype. The V call is TRBV6-2 or TRBV6-3, the J call TRBJ2-2; D is unresolved. The length of the CDR3 is 16 residues. CDR1 is MNHEY and CDR2 is SVGEGT in the germline V gene. V gave up 2 bases and J gave up 3 bases, with 13 bases separating them. CDR3 loop: CASSYVLGSYTGELFF. The CDR3 nucleotides read TGTGCCAGCAGTTACGTTTTGGGAAGCTACACCGGGGAGCTGTTTTTT.

This chain links TRBV29-1 with TRBJ1-5, with 7 bases lining up with TRBD1. Trimming removed 4 bases from V and 4 bases from J; junction bases left unmatched: 4. In germline, CDR1 is SQVTM, CDR2 ANQGSEA. This CDR3 has 13 residues. The chain's CDR3 is CSVAEGANQPQHF. The CDR3 DNA reads TGCAGCGTTGCTGAGGGGGCAAATCAGCCCCAGCATTTT.

Regarding this clonotype: A much larger clone sits a single nucleotide away, making a read error possible. The CDR3 loop reads CSSMNSGANVLTF. The DNA of the CDR3 is TGTTCCAGCATGAACTCTGGGGCCAACGTCCTGACTTTC. V is TRBV12-3 or TRBV12-4 and J is TRBJ2-6; D not certain. This CDR3 is built from 13 residues.

This sequence joins TRBV29-1 and TRBJ2-5; TRBD2 agrees at 7 bases. After removal of 6 bases from V and 4 bases from J, the junction contained 8 bases not matched to a gene. The CDR3 is made up of 13 amino acids. Germline V lookup: CDR1 SQVTM, CDR2 ANQGSEA. The CDR3 DNA reads as TGCAGCGTCCTCGAGCCGGGGGGAGAGACCCAGTACTTC. Protein product: CSVLEPGGETQYF.

The chain joins TRBV6-6 to TRBJ2-7, with D uncertain. V lost 3 bases and J lost 0, with 12 bases in between. The CDR3 has 15 amino acids. Germline V gives CDR1 MNHNY, CDR2 SVGAGI (reference sequence). The CDR3 DNA sequence: TGTGCCAGCAGTTATTCGACAACCAGCTCCTACGAGCAGTACTTC. Its translation: CASSYSTTSSYEQYF.

The sample holds many counts of this clonotype. The chain is built from TRBV29-1 and TRBJ1-3; D gene uncertain. This CDR3 is 16 amino acids long. Germline lookup yields CDR1 SQVTM and CDR2 ANQGSEA. The ends were cut back, 3 bases at V and 4 bases at J, with 19 bases in the middle. This chain's CDR3 is CSVELGSATLGNTIYF. The CDR3, as DNA: TGCAGCGTTGAGTTAGGCAGTGCTACTCTGGGAAACACCATATATTTT.

The chain is built from TRBV6-5 and TRBJ1-4, with 8 nucleotides matching TRBD1. CDR3 length: 14 amino acids. V lost 5 bases and J lost 8; bases outside the gene matches: 7. Germline values: CDR1 MNHEY, CDR2 SVGAGI. In DNA, the CDR3 is TGTGCCAGCAGTAACAGACAGGGGACCGAAAAACTGTTTTTT. Its translation: CASSNRQGTEKLFF.

This clonotype was seen a few times. The V call is TRBV7-3, the J call TRBJ1-2; tentative D call: TRBD1 (5 bases). Trimming shortened V by 1 base and J by 8 bases, and 14 bases separated the two germline ends. The CDR3 is 14 residues long. Germline CDR1 is SGHTA and CDR2 is FQGTGA. In nucleotides, the CDR3 is TGTGCCAGCAGCTTAAACCCCCAGGGCCGAGGCTACACCTTC. It encodes CASSLNPQGRGYTF.

This clonotype was seen a few times. This chain uses TRBV9 with TRBJ2-7; the D gene is possibly TRBD2 (5 bases). Germline V gene sequence: CDR1 SGDLS, CDR2 YYNGEE. V lost 0 bases to trimming and J lost 6 bases, with 13 bases between them. The CDR3 is made up of 14 amino acids. The CDR3 DNA reads as TGTGCCAGCAGCGTAGCTAGCCTAGCTTCCGAGCAGTACTTC. Its protein product is CASSVASLASEQYF.

V gene TRBV7-2 combines with J gene TRBJ2-6; 8 positions match TRBD1. This CDR3 spans 17 amino acids. The V gene end was trimmed by 4 bases and the J gene end by 4 bases; junction bases not matched to a gene: 9. The germline gives CDR1 SGHTA, CDR2 FQGNSA. The CDR3 loop is CASSSPTGVSGANVLTF. CDR3 DNA: TGTGCCAGCAGCTCCCCGACAGGGGTCTCCGGGGCCAACGTCCTGACTTTC. The full variable domain, in which reference TRBV7-2 and TRBJ2-6 provide the parts outside the CDR3, is GAGVSQSPSNKVTEKGKDVELRCDPISGHTALYWYRQSLGQGLEFLIYFQGNSAPDKSGLPSDRFSAERTGGSVSTLTIQRTQQEDSAVYLCASSSPTGVSGANVLTFGAGSRLTVL.

In the case of this clonotype: This may come from a read error, since a much larger clone is one base off. For the CDR3, the DNA is TGTGCCACCAGTGGATCGGGACAGGCAAATCAGCCCCAGCATTTT. Encoded protein: CATSGSGQANQPQHF. V gene TRBV10-3 combines with J gene TRBJ1-5; TRBD1 aligns across 8 bases. CDR1 and CDR2 from the germline V gene are ENHRY and SYGVKD. This CDR3 contains 15 residues.

In its sample, this clonotype was seen many times. The chain employs TRBV10-3 and TRBJ2-5; D is tentatively TRBD1 or TRBD2 (5 bases each). CDR1 and CDR2 from the germline V gene are ENHRY and SYGVKD. CDR3 length: 16 residues. V shed 2 bases and J shed 4 bases, with 17 bases lying between them. The CDR3 region has the DNA TGTGCCATCAGTGAGCAAATGGGACGCCGCGGAGAGACCCAGTACTTC. Protein: CAISEQMGRRGETQYF.

The rearrangement links TRBV9 to TRBJ1-1; D remains unclear. Germline values: CDR1 SGDLS, CDR2 YYNGEE. Trimming cost V 4 bases and J 5 bases, with 12 bases left between them. The CDR3 is 13 residues long. The CDR3 protein is CASSPLWRTEAFF. In DNA form, the CDR3 reads TGTGCCAGCAGCCCACTGTGGAGGACTGAAGCTTTCTTT.

There are a few counts of this clonotype. The CDR3 region has the DNA TGCAGTGCTCATACAGGGGGAAATCAGCCCCAGCATTTT. Its translation is CSAHTGGNQPQHF. This chain connects TRBV20-1 to TRBJ1-5; TRBD1 matches 8 bases. Germline trimming cut 5 bases from V and 4 bases from J; bases unmatched to any gene: 4. This CDR3 contains 13 residues. The germline V gene encodes CDR1 DFQATT and CDR2 SNEGSKA (reference sequence).

This clonotype occurred a few times. This sequence joins TRBV9 and TRBJ2-2; 7 bases align to TRBD1. Per germline, CDR1 SGDLS and CDR2 YYNGEE. Trimming took 0 bases from V and 7 from J; bases not matched to a gene: 6. The CDR3 runs 15 residues. CDR3 protein: CASSVEGGGSGELFF. As DNA, the CDR3 is TGTGCCAGCAGCGTAGAAGGGGGCGGAAGCGGGGAGCTGTTTTTT.

The J gene is TRBJ1-5, the V gene TRBV29-1, with D hard to call. Per the germline V gene, CDR1 is SQVTM and CDR2 is ANQGSEA. The germline V and J ends were trimmed by 8 bases and 5 bases, with 10 bases remaining between them. The CDR3 is 11 amino acids. DNA for the CDR3: TGCAGCTTAGCCCGAGATCAGCCCCAGCATTTT. Amino acid sequence: CSLARDQPQHF.

This clonotype was observed a handful of times. This chain connects TRBV7-2 to TRBJ1-6; D not certain. V was shortened by 3 bases and J by 11 bases, with 11 bases between the two germline ends. The length of the CDR3 is 13 residues. CDR1 SGHTA and CDR2 FQGNSA come from the germline V gene. This chain's CDR3 is CASSFGAGTPLHF. DNA of the CDR3: TGTGCCAGCAGCTTCGGAGCGGGGACACCCCTCCACTTT.

This clonotype was observed a handful of times. The chain uses TRBV7-9 and TRBJ2-5; possible D gene TRBD1, 6 bases. V was shortened by 6 bases and J by 2 bases, with 13 bases between the two germline ends. The CDR3 covers 14 residues. Germline V gene lookup returns CDR1 SEHNR and CDR2 FQNEAQ (reference sequence). The CDR3 sequence: CASSSGAEQETQYF. CDR3 bases: TGTGCCAGCAGTTCAGGGGCCGAACAAGAGACCCAGTACTTC.

This clonotype was observed many times. This rearrangement joins TRBV9 to TRBJ1-3, with D possibly TRBD1 on 6 matching bases. V gave up 3 bases and J gave up 2 bases, with 9 bases separating them. Germline V gene sequence: CDR1 SGDLS, CDR2 YYNGEE. This CDR3 spans 14 amino acids. In DNA, the CDR3 is TGTGCCAGCAGCGCAGAGGGGGCTGGAAACACCATATATTTT. It translates to CASSAEGAGNTIYF. The full variable domain, its missing parts supplied by reference TRBV9 and TRBJ1-3, is DSGVTQTPKHLITATGQRVTLRCSPRSGDLSVYWYQQSLDQGLQFLIQYYNGEERAKGNILERFSAQQFPDLHSELNLSSLELGDSALYFCASSAEGAGNTIYFGEGSWLTVV.

Only one count was recorded for this clonotype. The rearrangement joins TRBV7-9 to TRBJ2-7, with D hard to call. The germline gives CDR1 SEHNR, CDR2 FQNEAQ (reference sequence). The CDR3 runs 13 residues. V dropped 4 bases and J dropped 6 bases, with 13 bases sitting between them. CDR3 residues: CASSSDLAPEQYF. DNA for the CDR3: TGTGCCAGCAGCTCCGACTTAGCACCCGAGCAGTACTTC.

The DNA for the CDR3 is TGTGCCAGCAGCATATCCGGACAGGCAACTGAAGCTTTCTTT. Its protein product is CASSISGQATEAFF. The V call is TRBV21-1, the J call TRBJ1-1; the table calls TRBD1, which could not be checked here. TRBV21-1 is a pseudogene. This CDR3 contains 14 residues.

Ten or more counts support this clonotype. The chain has TRBV20-1 and TRBJ1-1; TRBD1 matches at 7 bases. Trimming took 6 bases from V and 4 from J; bases not matched to a gene: 14. CDR1 is DFQATT and CDR2 is SNEGSKA in the germline V gene (reference sequence). The length of the CDR3 is 15 residues. CDR3 region: CSAINLDRRSTEAFF. CDR3 DNA sequence: TGCAGTGCCATAAATTTGGACAGGCGGAGCACTGAAGCTTTCTTT.

Ten or more counts support this clonotype. The gene calls are TRBV7-2 and TRBJ1-2; D perhaps matches TRBD1 (5 bases). Per germline, CDR1 SGHTA and CDR2 FQGNSA. V shed 2 bases and J shed 7 bases, with 17 bases lying between them. The CDR3 totals 15 residues. The CDR3 nucleotides read TGTGCCAGCAGCTTAAGGGGTCAGGGTCTGCGTGGCTACACCTTC. Its protein is CASSLRGQGLRGYTF.

Ten or more counts support this clonotype. The chain combines TRBV19 with TRBJ1-2, with 7 bases lining up with TRBD1. The V segment lost 4 bases and the J segment 0 bases; nucleotides outside the gene matches: 5. This CDR3 contains 15 residues. The germline gives CDR1 LNHDA, CDR2 SQIVND (reference sequence). The CDR3 reads CASSNPGTANYGYTF. The CDR3 DNA reads TGTGCCAGTAGTAACCCCGGGACAGCTAACTATGGCTACACCTTC.

The CDR3 here is CASSERGAEQYF. CDR3 bases: TGTGCCAGCTCTGAGCGGGGGGCCGAGCAGTACTTC. The rearrangement uses TRBV25-1 and TRBJ2-7; 9 bases agree with TRBD2. V lost 8 bases, J lost 6 bases, and 5 bases stayed unmatched. Germline V gives CDR1 MGHDK, CDR2 SYGVNS. The CDR3 covers 12 residues.

This clonotype appeared many times. V usage is TRBV7-2 and J usage is TRBJ1-2; D gene unclear. This CDR3 contains 15 residues. V lost 3 bases and J 0 bases, leaving 11 bases between the germline ends. CDR1 SGHTA and CDR2 FQGNSA come from the germline V gene. The CDR3 protein is CASSFSGEANYGYTF. The DNA of the CDR3 is TGTGCCAGCAGCTTCTCCGGGGAGGCTAACTATGGCTACACCTTC. The whole variable domain, remainder taken from reference TRBV7-2 and TRBJ1-2, is GAGVSQSPSNKVTEKGKDVELRCDPISGHTALYWYRQSLGQGLEFLIYFQGNSAPDKSGLPSDRFSAERTGGSVSTLTIQRTQQEDSAVYLCASSFSGEANYGYTFGSGTRLTVV.

This clonotype was observed a handful of times. The rearrangement links TRBV6-5 to TRBJ1-2, with no clear D. Trimming pared 4 bases from V and 8 bases from J, leaving 14 bases between. Germline assignment: CDR1 MNHEY and CDR2 SVGAGI. The CDR3 totals 13 residues. Here the CDR3 reads CASSSPSHEGYTF. CDR3 bases: TGTGCCAGCAGTTCACCATCTCACGAGGGCTACACCTTC.

Of note for this clonotype: This could be a read error, since a much larger clone is one nucleotide away. The rearrangement links TRBV7-2 to TRBJ2-7; D possibly corresponds to TRBD2 (5 bases). This CDR3 has 13 residues. Trimming cost V 2 bases and J 3 bases, with 8 bases left between them. Germline loops: CDR1 SGHTA, CDR2 FQGNSA. DNA for the CDR3: TGTGCCAGCAGCTTAACAGCGGTCTACGAGCAGTACTTC. Translation: CASSLTAVYEQYF.

This chain joins TRBV19 and TRBJ2-7; D not certain. From germline, CDR1 is LNHDA and CDR2 SQIVND (reference sequence). This CDR3 comprises 14 residues. V was shortened by 4 bases and J by 3 bases, with 13 bases between the two germline ends. The CDR3 nucleotides read TGTGCCAGTAGTACACCGACTGAAAACTACGAGCAGTACTTC. It translates to CASSTPTENYEQYF.

The gene calls are TRBV2 and TRBJ1-2, with D possibly being TRBD1 (6 bases). CDR3 size: 15 residues. CDR1 is SNHLY and CDR2 is FYNNEI in the germline V gene. The V gene lost 6 bases and the J gene lost 2 bases, with 16 bases spanning the gap. The CDR3: CASRQDSLLNYGYTF. Here the CDR3 DNA reads TGTGCCAGCAGGCAGGACAGTCTTTTAAACTATGGCTACACCTTC.

With regard to this clonotype: One junction end disagrees with the germline gene, perhaps due to a read error. The gene calls are TRBV19 and TRBJ2-7; TRBD1 matches 8 bases. The CDR3 consists of 14 residues. CDR1 and CDR2 from the germline V gene are LNHDA and SQIVND (reference sequence). CDR3 sequence (DNA): TGTGCCGGTAGTATTGGGACAGGAGACTACGAGCAGTACTTC. Protein: CAGSIGTGDYEQYF.